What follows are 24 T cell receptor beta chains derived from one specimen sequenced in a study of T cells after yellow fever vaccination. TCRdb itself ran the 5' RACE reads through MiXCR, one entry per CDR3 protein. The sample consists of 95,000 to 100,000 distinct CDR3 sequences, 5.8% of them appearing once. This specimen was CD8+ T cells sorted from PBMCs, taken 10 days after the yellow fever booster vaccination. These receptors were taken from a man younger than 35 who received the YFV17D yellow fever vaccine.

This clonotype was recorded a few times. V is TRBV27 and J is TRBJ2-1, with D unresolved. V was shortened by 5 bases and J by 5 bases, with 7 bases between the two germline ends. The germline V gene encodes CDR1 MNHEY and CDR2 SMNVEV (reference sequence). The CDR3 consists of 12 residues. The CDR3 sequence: CASSLTDNEQFF. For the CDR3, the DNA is TGTGCCAGCAGTCTTACAGACAATGAGCAGTTCTTC.

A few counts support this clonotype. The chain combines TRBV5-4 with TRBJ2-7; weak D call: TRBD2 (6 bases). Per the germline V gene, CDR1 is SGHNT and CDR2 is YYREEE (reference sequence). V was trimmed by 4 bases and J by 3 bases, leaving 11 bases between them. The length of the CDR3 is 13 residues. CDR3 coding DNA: TGTGCCAGCAGCGGGGGGACTGGCTACGAGCAGTACTTC. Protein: CASSGGTGYEQYF.

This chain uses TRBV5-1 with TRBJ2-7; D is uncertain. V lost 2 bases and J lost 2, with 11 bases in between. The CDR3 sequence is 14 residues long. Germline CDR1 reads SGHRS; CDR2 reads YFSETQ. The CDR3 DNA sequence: TGCGCCAGCAGCTTCGGTTCGGATACCTACGAGCAGTACTTC. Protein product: CASSFGSDTYEQYF. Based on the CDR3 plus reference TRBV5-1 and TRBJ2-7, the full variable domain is KAGVTQTPRYLIKTRGQQVTLSCSPISGHRSVSWYQQTPGQGLQFLFEYFSETQRNKGNFPGRFSGRQFSNSRSEMNVSTLELGDSALYLCASSFGSDTYEQYFGPGTRLTVT.

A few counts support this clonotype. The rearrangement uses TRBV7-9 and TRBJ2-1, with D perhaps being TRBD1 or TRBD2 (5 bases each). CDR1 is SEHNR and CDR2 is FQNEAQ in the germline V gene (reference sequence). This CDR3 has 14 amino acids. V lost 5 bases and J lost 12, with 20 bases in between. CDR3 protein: CASSAWDLVIGQFF. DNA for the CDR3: TGTGCCAGCAGCGCATGGGACCTGGTGATAGGGCAGTTCTTC. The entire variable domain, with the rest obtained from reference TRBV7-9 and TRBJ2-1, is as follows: DTGVSQNPRHKITKRGQNVTFRCDPISEHNRLYWYRQTLGQGPEFLTYFQNEAQLEKSRLLSDRFSAERPKGSFSTLEIQRTEQGDSAMYLCASSAWDLVIGQFFGPGTRLTVL.

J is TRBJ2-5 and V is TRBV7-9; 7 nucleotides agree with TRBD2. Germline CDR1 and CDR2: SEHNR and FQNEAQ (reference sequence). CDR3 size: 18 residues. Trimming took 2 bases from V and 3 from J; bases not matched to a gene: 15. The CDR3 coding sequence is TGTGCCAGCAGCTTAATCCGAGGTGGTCTAGCGGAAGAAGAGACCCAGTACTTC. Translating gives CASSLIRGGLAEEETQYF.

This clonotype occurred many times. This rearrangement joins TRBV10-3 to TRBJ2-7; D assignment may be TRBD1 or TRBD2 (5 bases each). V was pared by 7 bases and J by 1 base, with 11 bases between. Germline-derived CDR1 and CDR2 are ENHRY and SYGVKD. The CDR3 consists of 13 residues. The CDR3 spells CAIKGTESYEQYF. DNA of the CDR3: TGTGCCATCAAGGGGACGGAATCCTACGAGCAGTACTTC.

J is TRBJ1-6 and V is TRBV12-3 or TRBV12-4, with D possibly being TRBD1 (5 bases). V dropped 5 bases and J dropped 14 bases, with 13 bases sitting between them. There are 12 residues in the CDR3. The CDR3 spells CASSDGTRALHF. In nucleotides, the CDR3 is TGTGCCAGCAGTGACGGGACTCGGGCCCTCCACTTT.

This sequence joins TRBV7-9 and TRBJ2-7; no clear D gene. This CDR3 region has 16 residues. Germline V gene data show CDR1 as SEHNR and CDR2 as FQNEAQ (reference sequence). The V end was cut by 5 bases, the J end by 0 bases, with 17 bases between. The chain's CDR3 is CASSPPPGRDSYEQYF. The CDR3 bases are TGTGCCAGCAGCCCCCCCCCAGGCCGAGACTCCTACGAGCAGTACTTC.

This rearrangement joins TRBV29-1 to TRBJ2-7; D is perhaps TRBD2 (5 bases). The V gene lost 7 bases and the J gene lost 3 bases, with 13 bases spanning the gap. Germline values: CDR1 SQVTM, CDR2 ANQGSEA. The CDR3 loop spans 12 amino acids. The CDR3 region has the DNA TGCAGCGCTTACTACAGCGGCTACGAGCAGTACTTC. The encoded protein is CSAYYSGYEQYF.

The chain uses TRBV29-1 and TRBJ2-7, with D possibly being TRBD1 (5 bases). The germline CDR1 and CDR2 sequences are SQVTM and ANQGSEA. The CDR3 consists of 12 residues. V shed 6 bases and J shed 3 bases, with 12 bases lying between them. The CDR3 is CSVGQEGYEQYF. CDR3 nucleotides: TGCAGCGTGGGGCAGGAAGGCTACGAGCAGTACTTC.

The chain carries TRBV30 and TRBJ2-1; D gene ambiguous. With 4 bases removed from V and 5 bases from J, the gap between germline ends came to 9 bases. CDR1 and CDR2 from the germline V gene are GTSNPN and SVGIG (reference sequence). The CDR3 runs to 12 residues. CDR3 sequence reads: CAWTPQDNEQFF. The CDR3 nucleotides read TGTGCCTGGACCCCGCAGGACAATGAGCAGTTCTTC.

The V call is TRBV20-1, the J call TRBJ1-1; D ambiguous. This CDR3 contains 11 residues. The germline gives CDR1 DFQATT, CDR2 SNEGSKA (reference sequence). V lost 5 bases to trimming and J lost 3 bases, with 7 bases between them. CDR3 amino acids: CSAGVYTEAFF. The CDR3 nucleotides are TGCAGTGCTGGTGTATACACTGAAGCTTTCTTT.

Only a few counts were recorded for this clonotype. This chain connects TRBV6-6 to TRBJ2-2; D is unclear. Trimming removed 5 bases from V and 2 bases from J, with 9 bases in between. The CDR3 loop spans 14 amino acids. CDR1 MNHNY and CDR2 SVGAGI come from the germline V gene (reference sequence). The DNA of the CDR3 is TGTGCCAGCAGTCACGACGGAAACACCGGGGAGCTGTTTTTT. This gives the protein CASSHDGNTGELFF.

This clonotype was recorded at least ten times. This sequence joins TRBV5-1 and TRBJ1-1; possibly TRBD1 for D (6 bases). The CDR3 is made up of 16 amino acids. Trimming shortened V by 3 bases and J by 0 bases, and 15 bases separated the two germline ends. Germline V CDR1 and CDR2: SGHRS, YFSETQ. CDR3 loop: CASSSGGTSLNTEAFF. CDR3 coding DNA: TGCGCCAGCAGCTCTGGGGGCACCTCCCTGAACACTGAAGCTTTCTTT.

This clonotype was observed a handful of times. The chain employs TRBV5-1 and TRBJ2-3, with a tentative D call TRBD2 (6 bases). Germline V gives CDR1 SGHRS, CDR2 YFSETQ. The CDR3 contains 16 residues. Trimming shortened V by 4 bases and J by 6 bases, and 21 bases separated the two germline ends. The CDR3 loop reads CASSLVVARRADTQYF. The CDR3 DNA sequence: TGCGCCAGCAGCCTGGTCGTGGCAAGGAGGGCCGATACGCAGTATTTT.

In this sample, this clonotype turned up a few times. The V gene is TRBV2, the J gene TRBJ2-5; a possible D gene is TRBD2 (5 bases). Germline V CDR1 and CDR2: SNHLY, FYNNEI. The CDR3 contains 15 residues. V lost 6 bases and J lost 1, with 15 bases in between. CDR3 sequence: CASSGVSGIQETQYF. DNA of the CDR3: TGTGCCAGCAGCGGCGTCTCCGGGATCCAAGAGACCCAGTACTTC.

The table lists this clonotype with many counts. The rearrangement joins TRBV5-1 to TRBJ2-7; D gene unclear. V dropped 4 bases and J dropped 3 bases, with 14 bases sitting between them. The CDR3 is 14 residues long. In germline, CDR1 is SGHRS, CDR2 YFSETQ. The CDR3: CASSLDQAFYEQYF. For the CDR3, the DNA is TGCGCCAGCAGCCTGGACCAGGCTTTCTACGAGCAGTACTTC.

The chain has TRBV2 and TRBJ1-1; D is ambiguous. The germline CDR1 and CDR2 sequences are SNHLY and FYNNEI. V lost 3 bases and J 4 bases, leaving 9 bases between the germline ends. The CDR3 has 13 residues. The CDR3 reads CASSDPRGTEAFF. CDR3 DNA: TGTGCCAGCAGTGACCCCCGAGGCACTGAAGCTTTCTTT.

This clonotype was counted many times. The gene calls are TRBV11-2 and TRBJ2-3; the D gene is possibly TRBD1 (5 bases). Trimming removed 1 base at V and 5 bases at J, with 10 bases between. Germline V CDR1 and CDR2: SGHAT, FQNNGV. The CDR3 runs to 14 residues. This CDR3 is CASSLVGHGDTQYF. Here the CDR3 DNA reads TGTGCCAGCAGCTTAGTGGGGCATGGAGATACGCAGTATTTT.

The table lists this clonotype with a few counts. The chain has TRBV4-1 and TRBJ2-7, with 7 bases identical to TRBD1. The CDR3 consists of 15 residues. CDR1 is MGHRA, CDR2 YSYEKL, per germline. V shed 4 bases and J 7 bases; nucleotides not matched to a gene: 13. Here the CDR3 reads CASSPFYRGDREQYF. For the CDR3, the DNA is TGCGCCAGCAGCCCCTTCTACAGGGGAGATAGGGAGCAGTACTTC.

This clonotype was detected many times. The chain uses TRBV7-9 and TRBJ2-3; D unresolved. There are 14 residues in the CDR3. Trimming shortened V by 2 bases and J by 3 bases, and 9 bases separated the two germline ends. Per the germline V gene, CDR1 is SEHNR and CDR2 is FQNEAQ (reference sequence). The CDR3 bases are TGTGCCAGCAGCTTAAACCAGGTGACAGATACGCAGTATTTT. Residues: CASSLNQVTDTQYF. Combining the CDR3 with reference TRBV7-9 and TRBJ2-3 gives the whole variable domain DTGVSQNPRHKITKRGQNVTFRCDPISEHNRLYWYRQTLGQGPEFLTYFQNEAQLEKSRLLSDRFSAERPKGSFSTLEIQRTEQGDSAMYLCASSLNQVTDTQYFGPGTRLTVL.

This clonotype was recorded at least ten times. This chain's CDR3 is CASSFRGDIQYF. As DNA, the CDR3 is TGTGCCAGCAGCTTCAGGGGTGACATTCAGTACTTC. The chain combines TRBV7-9 with TRBJ2-4; TRBD1 might be the D (6 bases). V was cut by 3 bases and J by 8 bases, with 8 bases left in between. Per the germline V gene, CDR1 is SEHNR and CDR2 is FQNEAQ (reference sequence). The CDR3 is 12 amino acids.

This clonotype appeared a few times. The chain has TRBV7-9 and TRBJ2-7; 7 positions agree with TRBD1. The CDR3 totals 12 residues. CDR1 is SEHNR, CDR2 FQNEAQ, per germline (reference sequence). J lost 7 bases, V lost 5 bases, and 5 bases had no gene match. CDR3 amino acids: CASSPTGREQYV. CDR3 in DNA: TGTGCCAGCAGCCCGACAGGGCGGGAGCAGTACGTC.

CDR3 in amino acids: CASSLEGGYTEAFF. The CDR3 bases are TGTGCCAGCAGCTTGGAAGGGGGCTACACTGAAGCTTTCTTT. J is TRBJ1-1 and V is TRBV5-4; 7 bases agree with TRBD1. Germline CDR1 and CDR2: SGHNT and YYREEE (reference sequence). This CDR3 is built from 14 residues. Trimming removed 0 bases from V and 3 bases from J; junction bases left unmatched: 2.